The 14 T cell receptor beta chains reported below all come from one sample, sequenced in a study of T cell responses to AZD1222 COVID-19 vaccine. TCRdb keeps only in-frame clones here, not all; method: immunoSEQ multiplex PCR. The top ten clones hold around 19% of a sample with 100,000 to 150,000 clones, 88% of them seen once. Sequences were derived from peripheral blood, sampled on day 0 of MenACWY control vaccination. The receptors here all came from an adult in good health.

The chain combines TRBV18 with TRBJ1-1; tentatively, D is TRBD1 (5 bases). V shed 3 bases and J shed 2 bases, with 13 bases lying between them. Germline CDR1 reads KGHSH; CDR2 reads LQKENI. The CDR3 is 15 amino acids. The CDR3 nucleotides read TGTGCCAGCTCACCTGTTGGGTGGGACAACACTGAAGCTTTCTTT. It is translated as CASSPVGWDNTEAFF.

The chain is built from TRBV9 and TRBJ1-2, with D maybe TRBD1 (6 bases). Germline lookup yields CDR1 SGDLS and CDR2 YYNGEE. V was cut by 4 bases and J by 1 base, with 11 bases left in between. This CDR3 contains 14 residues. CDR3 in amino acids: CASSPLGGNYGYTF. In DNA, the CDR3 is TGTGCCAGCAGCCCTCTAGGGGGTAACTATGGCTACACCTTC.

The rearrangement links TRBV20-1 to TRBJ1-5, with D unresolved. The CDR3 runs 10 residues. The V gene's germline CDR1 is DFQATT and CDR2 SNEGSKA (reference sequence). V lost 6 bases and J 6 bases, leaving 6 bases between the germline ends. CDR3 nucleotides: TGCAGTGCGGCTACTCAGCCCCAGCATTTT. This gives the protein CSAATQPQHF.

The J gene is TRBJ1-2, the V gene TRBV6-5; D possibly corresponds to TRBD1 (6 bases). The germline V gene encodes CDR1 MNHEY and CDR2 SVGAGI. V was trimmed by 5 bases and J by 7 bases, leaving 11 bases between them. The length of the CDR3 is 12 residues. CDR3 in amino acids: CASSQGFSGYTF. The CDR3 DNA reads TGTGCCAGCAGTCAGGGGTTCTCTGGCTACACCTTC.

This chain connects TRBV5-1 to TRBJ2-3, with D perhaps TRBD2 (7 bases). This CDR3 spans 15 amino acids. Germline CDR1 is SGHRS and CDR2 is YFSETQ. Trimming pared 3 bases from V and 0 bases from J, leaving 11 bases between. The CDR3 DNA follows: TGCGCCAGCAGCTGGGGGGGCGTCAGCACAGATACGCAGTATTTT. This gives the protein CASSWGGVSTDTQYF.

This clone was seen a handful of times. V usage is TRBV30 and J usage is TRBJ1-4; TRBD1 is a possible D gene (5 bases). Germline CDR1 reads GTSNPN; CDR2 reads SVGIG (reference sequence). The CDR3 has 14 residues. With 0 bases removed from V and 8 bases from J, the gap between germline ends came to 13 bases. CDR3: CAWSVAGAGEKLFF. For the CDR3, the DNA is TGTGCCTGGAGTGTGGCTGGGGCGGGAGAAAAACTGTTTTTT.

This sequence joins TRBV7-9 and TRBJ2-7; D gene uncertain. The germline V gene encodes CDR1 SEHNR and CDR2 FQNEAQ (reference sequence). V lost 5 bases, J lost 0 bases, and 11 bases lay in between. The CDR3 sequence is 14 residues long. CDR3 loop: CASSDRVISYEQYF. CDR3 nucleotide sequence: TGTGCCAGCAGCGATCGGGTCATCTCCTACGAGCAGTACTTC.

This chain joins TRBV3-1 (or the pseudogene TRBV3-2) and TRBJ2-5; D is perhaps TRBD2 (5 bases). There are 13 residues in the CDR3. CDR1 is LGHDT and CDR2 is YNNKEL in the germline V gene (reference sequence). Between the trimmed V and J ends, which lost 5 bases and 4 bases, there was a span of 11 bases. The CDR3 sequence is CASSYDAGETQYF. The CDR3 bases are TGTGCCAGCAGCTACGACGCGGGAGAGACCCAGTACTTC.

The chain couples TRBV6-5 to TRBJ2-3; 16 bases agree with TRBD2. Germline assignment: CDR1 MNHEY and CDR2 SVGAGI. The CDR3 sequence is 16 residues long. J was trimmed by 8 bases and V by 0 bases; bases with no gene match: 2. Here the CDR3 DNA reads TGTGCCAGCAGTTACTCGGGACTAGCGGGAGGGGGTACGCAGTATTTT. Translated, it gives CASSYSGLAGGGTQYF.

This CDR3 is CASSALRGNEQFF. CDR3 DNA: TGTGCCAGCAGTGCACTTAGGGGCAATGAGCAGTTCTTC. The chain is built from TRBV2 and TRBJ2-1; tentative D call: TRBD1 (5 bases). Trimming cost V 4 bases and J 6 bases, with 10 bases left between them. The CDR3 runs to 13 residues. Germline assignment: CDR1 SNHLY and CDR2 FYNNEI.

The CDR3 sequence is CAINLGTPENEQFF. In nucleotides, the CDR3 is TGTGCCATCAACCTCGGGACACCTGAGAATGAGCAGTTCTTC. The chain employs TRBV10-3 and TRBJ2-1, with D maybe TRBD1 (6 bases). V was shortened by 7 bases and J by 7 bases, with 17 bases between the two germline ends. This CDR3 contains 14 residues. Per the germline V gene, CDR1 is ENHRY and CDR2 is SYGVKD.

In nucleotides, the CDR3 is TGTGCCAGCAGCTTAATAGCCTCGGTCGGCACCGGGGAGCTGTTTTTT. This codes for CASSLIASVGTGELFF. The chain carries TRBV7-3 and TRBJ2-2; D uncertain. There are 16 residues in the CDR3. The V end was cut by 1 base, the J end by 4 bases, with 13 bases between. Germline V gene lookup returns CDR1 SGHTA and CDR2 FQGTGA.

The CDR3 nucleotides read TGTGCCAGCAGCTTAACTGGAGGGGACTATGGCTACACCTTC. Its translation: CASSLTGGDYGYTF. The chain couples TRBV7-3 to TRBJ1-2, with D tentatively TRBD1 (5 bases). This CDR3 is 14 amino acids long. V gave up 0 bases and J gave up 3 bases, with 8 bases separating them. Germline V gene data show CDR1 as SGHTA and CDR2 as FQGTGA.

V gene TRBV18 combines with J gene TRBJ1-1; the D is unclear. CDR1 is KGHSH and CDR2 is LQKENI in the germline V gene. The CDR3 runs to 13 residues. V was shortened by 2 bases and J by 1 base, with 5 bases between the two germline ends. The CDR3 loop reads CASSPDGNTEAFF. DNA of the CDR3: TGTGCCAGCTCACCAGACGGGAACACTGAAGCTTTCTTT.